This T cell receptor beta chain was captured by sequencing in a study of immune heterogeneity within non-small cell lung tumors. Study overall: Squamous cell carcinomas accounted for 4 of the tumors, non-squamous carcinomas for around 9, and 1 was not otherwise specified. Study-level results: Largely distinct from one individual patient to the next were the high-frequency T-cell receptor beta clonotypes.

Amplification of TCR beta CDR3 was performed by multiplex PCR with 32 V and 13 J primers. TCRdb fed the multiplex PCR reads into MiXCR, producing one record per CDR3 protein. The data hold about 2,500 distinct CDR3 sequences, with less than 55% observed a single time. As concerns this clonotype: The antigen is undetermined.

Genomic DNA extracted from bulk tumor tissue served as template. A total of around 600 ng was used per sample. Several widely spaced biopsies per primary tumor were taken during surgery. Patients with untreated, newly diagnosed non-small cell lung cancer underwent curative surgery. V shed 4 bases and J shed 3 bases, with 11 bases lying between them. Germline V lookup: CDR1 SNHLY, CDR2 FYNNEI. CDR3 length: 14 residues. The material sequenced was lung tumor tissue. The TCR sequence derives from a man over 45 with non-small cell lung cancer. The chain has TRBV2 and TRBJ2-3, with D perhaps matching TRBD2 (6 bases). The CDR3 protein is CASSVTRTTDTQYF. The CDR3 DNA follows: TGTGCCAGCAGTGTGACTAGAACGACAGATACGCAGTATTTT.